The 4 T cell receptor beta chains in this list originate from one sample, sequenced in a study of blood T cell repertoires in COVID-19. TCRdb's copy holds only in-frame clones and misses some; the assay was immunoSEQ multiplex PCR. This sample has some 250,000 clones, with 70% to 85% found just once. Sequenced sample: peripheral blood. The source is a woman older than 75 with acute or convalescent COVID-19.

The chain recombines TRBV18 with TRBJ2-5; 9 bases are shared with TRBD2. V lost 3 bases, J lost 4 bases, and 15 bases stayed unmatched. This CDR3 contains 18 residues. Per the germline V gene, CDR1 is KGHSH and CDR2 is LQKENI. This chain's CDR3 is CASSPLAGMGSGGETQYF. For the CDR3, the DNA is TGTGCCAGCTCACCGCTAGCGGGGATGGGCTCCGGGGGAGAGACCCAGTACTTC.

The rearrangement uses TRBV3-1 (or the pseudogene TRBV3-2) and TRBJ1-6; no reliable D call. This CDR3 is built from 13 residues. Germline V gene sequence: CDR1 LGHDT, CDR2 YNNKEL (reference sequence). With 6 bases removed from V and 5 bases from J, the gap between germline ends came to 8 bases. CDR3 nucleotide sequence: TGTGCCAGCAGGGGAGGCAATAATTCACCCCTCCACTTT. Amino acid sequence: CASRGGNNSPLHF.

V is TRBV2 and J is TRBJ2-2, with a possible D match to TRBD2 (6 bases). The CDR3 contains 17 residues. Germline V gene data show CDR1 as SNHLY and CDR2 as FYNNEI. The V gene lost 5 bases and the J gene lost 1 base, with 17 bases spanning the gap. Here the CDR3 DNA reads TGTGCCAGCAGTATCGTAGGGCAGGGAGGGAACACCGGGGAGCTGTTTTTT. This sequence encodes CASSIVGQGGNTGELFF.

The chain employs TRBV7-8 and TRBJ1-6; 9 bases fit TRBD1. The CDR3 totals 16 residues. V dropped 5 bases and J dropped 10; count of bases not matched to a gene: 12. Germline lookup yields CDR1 SGHVS and CDR2 FQNEAQ. CDR3 nucleotide sequence: TGTGCCAGCAGCCGAATCCCCAGGACAGGGGAATCACCCCTCCACTTT. It translates to CASSRIPRTGESPLHF.